This entry features one T cell receptor beta chain sequence. Its target is not known. This entry comes from a study of shared clonotypes between healthy human individuals. About the research overall: CD4 naive cells filled three plates per donor, CD4 memory three, CD8 naive two and CD8 memory one. Overall study findings and caveats: Memory subsets had estimated richness that was generally smaller than that of naive subsets.

CDR1 is GTSNPN and CDR2 is SVGIG in the germline V gene (reference sequence). Trimming left V 0 bases short and J 9 bases short, with 13 bases between. The CDR3 sequence is 13 residues long. Replicate PCRs from sorted subsets contained roughly 190 ng DNA, which is some 29,000 T cell genomes. Generated by immunoSEQ multiplex PCR, the TCRdb table keeps only in-frame clones and is missing some. The data show more than 2 million clones, just over 90% seen once. CD8 cells regarded as naive lacked CD45RO, were positively chosen for CCR7, and omitted terminally differentiated effector memory CD45RA+ cells. The TCR was taken from a man aged 18 to 30 in good health. Some clones in this sample may be carry-over from other donors' samples. J is TRBJ2-3 and V is TRBV30; D is unresolved. Sequencing input: naive CD8+ T cells from PBMCs. CDR3 DNA: TGTGCCTGGAGTGTGTCACGCGGTACCACGCAGTATTTT. Translating gives CAWSVSRGTTQYF.